The 2 T cell receptor beta chains given below trace back to one sample, sequenced in a study of cytomegalovirus exposure and HLA in healthy donors. PCR employed 60 Vbeta and 13 Jbeta primers. Assay used: immunoSEQ multiplex PCR; TCRdb lists only in-frame clones, some missing. The table shows approximately 37,000 clones, with roughly 82% occurring only once. Sequencing was carried out using PBMCs. The receptors were gathered from a woman aged 18-29 years in good health and CMV-seropositive.

The gene calls are TRBV4-3 and TRBJ2-7; 8 bases fit TRBD1. The germline V gene encodes CDR1 LGHNA and CDR2 YSLEER. The CDR3 has 14 amino acids. V lost 1 base, J lost 4 bases, and 3 bases stayed unmatched. The CDR3 spells CASSQGQGIYEQYF. The CDR3 nucleotides read TGCGCCAGCAGCCAAGGACAGGGGATTTACGAGCAGTACTTC.

V usage is TRBV7-9 and J usage is TRBJ1-2; TRBD1 aligns across 7 bases. The ends lost 4 bases at V and 4 bases at J; junction bases unmatched: 3. There are 13 residues in the CDR3. Germline loops: CDR1 SEHNR, CDR2 FQNEAQ (reference sequence). CDR3 DNA sequence: TGTGCCAGCAGCTCCCCAGGGGGCTATGGCTACACCTTC. Protein product: CASSSPGGYGYTF.